This TCR beta chain was sequenced in a study of PD-L1 blockade in urothelial cancer. Study context: Each blood sample yielded a median of 141,255 T cells. Study outcomes and limitations: In blood sampled pretreatment, TCR clonality below the median predicted better survival. Greater 3-week expansion of tumor-associated blood clones was recorded for durable-benefit patients.

The V segment lost 5 bases and the J segment 7 bases; nucleotides outside the gene matches: 13. This CDR3 contains 15 residues. Germline-derived CDR1 and CDR2 are SGHVS and FQNEAQ. Here immunoSEQ multiplex PCR was the method, and the copy in TCRdb shows in-frame clones only, minus some. Of 130,000 or so clones detected, around 84% appear once; the ten largest clones hold roughly 3.5%. As concerns this clone: What it recognizes is unknown.

Time point of the sample: pretreatment peripheral blood. The source is a man aged 45-60 years with urothelial cancer. V gene TRBV7-8 combines with J gene TRBJ2-7, with TRBD1 matching over 8 bases. The sequencing used PBMCs, collected around atezolizumab (anti-PD-L1) treatment. The CDR3 sequence is CASSPGQDQRREQYF. The CDR3 bases are TGTGCCAGCAGCCCGGGACAGGACCAGCGGAGGGAGCAGTACTTC.